This T cell receptor (beta chain) was sequenced in a study of T cells in Graves' hyperthyroidism and ophthalmopathy (dated by TCRdb to about 2019). Regarding the complete study: Peripheral blood samples were taken at initial diagnosis, before any treatment was given. To identify distinguishing TCR V-J signatures, a discovery cohort of 100 or so patients was used, comprising some 45 with Graves' ophthalmopathy and 55 to 65 with stable Graves' hyperthyroidism. Prospective prediction of ophthalmopathy was tested in an independent validation cohort of fewer than 20 hyperthyroidism patients and 17 patients who later progressed to ophthalmopathy. For training and testing, the roughly 93 patients in the discovery cohort were randomly divided in a 7:3 ratio. In addition, the study compared T-cell repertoires in thyroid tissue and in blood from about six Graves' hyperthyroidism patients. Once sampling was done, hyperthyroidism patients were given methimazole at a starting dose of 30 mg daily, whereas ophthalmopathy patients were given high-dose intravenous methylprednisolone. According to the paper, TCR Vbeta CDR3 sequencing was carried out on roughly 130 peripheral blood samples, which came from 40 to 45 ophthalmopathy, approximately 72 hyperthyroidism and roughly 17 progressor patients. The paper's findings and limits, for the study overall: In validation, the model predicted progression to ophthalmopathy a median of approximately 6.3 months before onset, with 65% to 71% sensitivity and about 72% specificity. Most expanded thyroid clonotypes (frequency above 0.001) were also detected in blood, suggesting blood repertoires may reflect thyroid immune responses. In cross-validation, a model built on a 13 V-J signature told ophthalmopathy apart from stable hyperthyroidism with under 90% sensitivity and approximately 84% specificity, and in testing the same model reached 80%/75%. No statistical method was used to set the sample size in advance, and investigators knew the group allocation.

This clonotype was picked up many times. The antigen it recognizes is unknown. No much larger clone is present one base from it, and per-base qualities are unavailable. Measured from the cysteine to the phenylalanine, the CDR3 is 16 residues long. The only DNA kept is the CDR3, 48 bases in frame from the first base. Sequences SGHTA (CDR1) and FQGNSA (CDR2) are obtained from the germline V gene. The germline V and J ends show losses of 6 bases and 6 bases respectively, and no gene match explains 16 bases of the junction. The TCR beta CDR3 regions were amplified from RNA transcripts. For the first round of RT-PCR on the TCR CDR3, the HTBI primer set was used together with the Qiagen OneStep RT-PCR kit. The libraries were constructed in a second round of multiplex PCR and then size-selected and purified. The libraries were sequenced on an Illumina HiSeq2000 using paired-end 100 bp reads. The original pipeline was this. SOAPnuke was used to process the raw data, throwing out any read that contained adapters or uncalled bases, had a mean Phred below 15, or lacked an exact constant-primer or identifier match. High-quality paired reads were merged using COPE v1.2.5, and each unique nucleotide sequence was defined as a clonotype. Clonotypes were aligned to IMGT TRBV, TRBD and TRBJ reference segments using MiTCR v1.1. Analysis was restricted to V-J combinations with a frequency above 0.0001, which covered roughly 99% of repertoires. The TCS score was defined as the ratio of F50 (clonal expansion) to E x V (chaos), calculated using BLOSUM62-based TCRdist between CDR3 peptides within each V-J. Welch's t-statistics and random forest reduced 450 to 600 V-J features to 10 to 15, which were used in a naive Bayes classifier (R e1071). The public reads were reprocessed in TCRdb via fastp at Q25 and MiXCR, keeping in-frame beta chains. Entries that share a CDR3 protein sequence are merged under the most common genes and DNA. The V and J calls were determined by TCRdb, not by the authors. The sample has hundreds of thousands of distinct CDR3 sequences on record, approximately 15% of them singletons. Clones ranked in the top ten supply roughly 25% of the sample.

The hyperthyroidism patients were between 18 and 65 years old and newly diagnosed, with a disease duration of less than 2 months. Patients with uncontrolled infections, other autoimmune diseases, pregnancy or lactation were excluded. Diagnoses were established on the basis of clinical symptoms, serum thyroxine and TRAb, thyroid ultrasound, and orbital computed tomography. For progressor patients, blood was drawn at the first diagnosis of hyperthyroidism, before any ophthalmopathy symptoms had appeared. Ficoll-Paque density gradient centrifugation was used to isolate PBMCs from under 11 ml of fresh peripheral blood. Progressor patients were first diagnosed with Graves' hyperthyroidism and then developed ophthalmopathy during follow-up. Total RNA was extracted using Trizol reagent, and RNA quality was assessed on an Agilent 2100 Bioanalyzer.

Sample: blood. This chain is built from TRBV7-2 and TRBJ2-7, with 8 central nucleotides matching TRBD1. This TCR was recovered from a woman aged 18-30 years with Graves' hyperthyroidism that later progressed to Graves' ophthalmopathy. The CDR3 is CASRPSRTGHLSEQYF. The base sequence is TGTGCCAGCAGACCGAGTCGGACAGGGCACCTCTCCGAGCAGTACTTC. Full variable domain (CDR3 extended with the reference TRBV7-2 and TRBJ2-7 proteins): GAGVSQSPSNKVTEKGKDVELRCDPISGHTALYWYRQSLGQGLEFLIYFQGNSAPDKSGLPSDRFSAERTGGSVSTLTIQRTQQEDSAVYLCASRPSRTGHLSEQYFGPGTRLTVT.